This passage covers 27 T cell receptor beta chains from one sample sequenced in a study of brain T cells in children with intractable seizures. The protocol was immunoSEQ multiplex PCR, while the TCRdb copy is restricted to in-frame clones and leaves out a portion. The table includes 80,000 or so clones, around 90% detected once. Sample: peripheral blood, taken at surgery. These TCRs come from a girl aged 2-10 years with Rasmussen encephalitis and intractable seizures.

This chain uses TRBV5-6 with TRBJ1-1, with 8 bases lining up with TRBD1. The germline CDR1 and CDR2 sequences are SGHDT and YYEEEE. V lost 2 bases to trimming and J lost 0 bases; unmatched junction nucleotides: 12. The CDR3 covers 18 residues. The CDR3 DNA sequence: TGTGCCAGCAGCTTTACCGGGACAGGCCTCATGGTGAACACTGAAGCTTTCTTT. Translation gives CASSFTGTGLMVNTEAFF.

This chain uses TRBV9 with TRBJ1-2, with D perhaps TRBD1 (5 bases). The CDR3 loop spans 14 amino acids. The germline V gene encodes CDR1 SGDLS and CDR2 YYNGEE. V was trimmed by 4 bases and J by 3 bases, leaving 13 bases between them. The CDR3 here is CASSLSRVDYGYTF. CDR3 DNA sequence: TGTGCCAGCAGCTTATCCAGGGTGGACTATGGCTACACCTTC. The whole variable domain, remainder taken from reference TRBV9 and TRBJ1-2, is DSGVTQTPKHLITATGQRVTLRCSPRSGDLSVYWYQQSLDQGLQFLIQYYNGEERAKGNILERFSAQQFPDLHSELNLSSLELGDSALYFCASSLSRVDYGYTFGSGTRLTVV.

The chain is built from TRBV6-5 and TRBJ2-7, with 8 positions matching TRBD1. Germline CDR1 reads MNHEY; CDR2 reads SVGAGI. J lost 6 bases, V lost 2 bases, and 9 bases had no gene match. The CDR3 covers 15 residues. The DNA of the CDR3 is TGTGCCAGCAGTTACGCCGGACAGGGCCCCGGCGAGCAGTACTTC. This gives the protein CASSYAGQGPGEQYF.

V is TRBV4-1 and J is TRBJ2-5; no clear D gene. Trimming cost V 1 base and J 5 bases, with 14 bases left between them. From germline, CDR1 is MGHRA and CDR2 YSYEKL. The CDR3 sequence is 15 residues long. CDR3 DNA sequence: TGCGCCAGCAGCCAAGCATGGCGATCCCAGGAGACCCAGTACTTC. Its protein product is CASSQAWRSQETQYF.

The CDR3 region is CASSPGTGGFLSNQPQHF. Written as DNA, the CDR3 is TGTGCCAGCAGCCCGGGGACAGGGGGCTTCCTAAGCAATCAGCCCCAGCATTTT. The V call is TRBV5-5, the J call TRBJ1-5; 12 nucleotides align to TRBD1. The ends lost 4 bases at V and 1 base at J; junction bases unmatched: 9. From germline, CDR1 is SGHKS and CDR2 YYEKEE (reference sequence). The CDR3 is 18 residues long.

The chain carries TRBV5-1 and TRBJ2-5; the match to TRBD2 covers 12 bases. CDR3 size: 16 residues. After removal of 4 bases from V and 4 bases from J, the junction contained 8 bases not matched to a gene. CDR1 is SGHRS and CDR2 is YFSETQ in the germline V gene. CDR3 loop: CASSANLAGGPETQYF. The CDR3 DNA reads TGCGCCAGCAGCGCGAATCTAGCGGGAGGGCCAGAGACCCAGTACTTC.

The rearrangement joins TRBV14 to TRBJ2-5; possibly TRBD1 or TRBD2 for D (5 bases each). V dropped 5 bases and J dropped 5 bases, with 12 bases sitting between them. Germline loops: CDR1 SGHDN, CDR2 FVKESK. This CDR3 contains 13 residues. CDR3 loop: CASSSLGEETQYF. The CDR3 nucleotides read TGTGCCAGCAGCTCGCTGGGGGAGGAGACCCAGTACTTC.

The chain recombines TRBV30 with TRBJ1-2, with 10 bases fitting TRBD1. The ends lost 2 bases at V and 8 bases at J; junction bases unmatched: 5. Germline values: CDR1 GTSNPN, CDR2 SVGIG (reference sequence). The CDR3 sequence is 13 residues long. CDR3 DNA sequence: TGTGCCTGGAGTAGGGACAGGGGTTGGGGCTACACCTTC. This gives the protein CAWSRDRGWGYTF.

The rearrangement joins TRBV6-5 to TRBJ1-1; D is uncertain. CDR3 length: 13 residues. CDR1 and CDR2 from the germline V gene are MNHEY and SVGAGI. V shed 6 bases and J shed 2 bases, with 10 bases lying between them. Here the CDR3 DNA reads TGTGCCAGCAGGACAACAATCAACACTGAAGCTTTCTTT. It codes for CASRTTINTEAFF.

The rearrangement links TRBV10-3 to TRBJ2-1; tentatively, D is TRBD1 (5 bases). The CDR3 contains 14 residues. Trimming took 8 bases from V and 11 from J, leaving 22 bases between them. Germline CDR1 ENHRY, CDR2 SYGVKD. The CDR3 is CAILPEGREPKQFF. The CDR3 nucleotides read TGTGCCATCTTACCGGAAGGCAGGGAACCTAAGCAGTTCTTC.

The chain combines TRBV2 with TRBJ2-1; 9 bases fit TRBD2. J gave up 9 bases and V 7 bases, and 16 bases lay outside the gene matches. CDR1 is SNHLY and CDR2 is FYNNEI in the germline V gene. This CDR3 region has 16 residues. CDR3 in amino acids: CASTALAGASEGEQFF. CDR3 DNA: TGTGCCAGCACCGCCTTAGCGGGAGCGTCCGAGGGTGAGCAGTTCTTC.

V gene TRBV30 combines with J gene TRBJ1-5, with 9 bases matching TRBD1. The J segment lost 6 bases and the V segment lost 3 bases, leaving 3 bases of the junction unmatched. The germline CDR1 and CDR2 sequences are GTSNPN and SVGIG (reference sequence). This CDR3 is built from 13 residues. This CDR3 is CAWSGDRAQPQHF. DNA for the CDR3: TGTGCCTGGAGCGGGGACAGGGCTCAGCCCCAGCATTTT.

V usage is TRBV6-1 and J usage is TRBJ1-6, with D perhaps matching TRBD1 (5 bases). CDR3 length: 16 amino acids. V was trimmed by 4 bases and J by 9 bases, leaving 19 bases between them. Germline CDR1 MNHNS, CDR2 SASEGT. This CDR3 is CASSASGRTWVSPLHF. The CDR3 DNA reads TGTGCCAGCAGTGCCAGTGGCAGGACATGGGTTTCACCCCTCCACTTT.

The chain recombines TRBV6-5 with TRBJ2-5; TRBD2 matches at 10 bases. Looked up from germline, CDR1 is MNHEY and CDR2 is SVGAGI. The ends lost 2 bases at V and 4 bases at J; junction bases unmatched: 4. The CDR3 is made up of 15 amino acids. CDR3 sequence: CASSYEPSGGETQYF. The CDR3 DNA reads TGTGCCAGCAGTTACGAGCCTAGCGGGGGAGAGACCCAGTACTTC.

The chain links TRBV11-3 to TRBJ2-7; 8 positions match TRBD1. Germline CDR1 reads SGHNT; CDR2 reads YENEEA. The CDR3 extends over 16 amino acids. The V gene end was trimmed by 4 bases and the J gene end by 3 bases; junction bases not matched to a gene: 11. The CDR3 sequence is CASSSSLGQVHYEQYF. Here the CDR3 DNA reads TGTGCCAGCAGCTCCTCCCTGGGACAGGTACACTACGAGCAGTACTTC.

This clone appeared once. The chain joins TRBV28 to TRBJ1-1; no clear D. Germline CDR1 MDHEN, CDR2 SYDVKM. CDR3 length: 12 amino acids. V lost 2 bases and J lost 1, with 2 bases in between. In DNA form, the CDR3 reads TGTGCCAGCAGTTTAGGGAACACTGAAGCTTTCTTT. This gives the protein CASSLGNTEAFF.

J is TRBJ1-2 and V is TRBV29-1; no definite D call. The CDR3 loop spans 15 amino acids. Germline V gene sequence: CDR1 SQVTM, CDR2 ANQGSEA. V was trimmed by 2 bases and J by 3 bases, leaving 16 bases between them. The CDR3 DNA reads as TGCAGCGTTGAAACCCGGGCCCCCGGGGACTATGGCTACACCTTC. Its translation is CSVETRAPGDYGYTF.

The chain is built from TRBV6-6 and TRBJ1-2, with D hard to call. Between the trimmed V and J ends, which lost 6 bases and 3 bases, there was a span of 8 bases. The CDR3 is made up of 12 amino acids. Germline CDR1 reads MNHNY; CDR2 reads SVGAGI (reference sequence). The CDR3 DNA reads TGTGCCAGCAGCTATTCTCACTATGGCTACACCTTC. It is translated as CASSYSHYGYTF.

This chain connects TRBV18 to TRBJ2-7, with TRBD1 matching 11 bases. This CDR3 has 15 amino acids. CDR1 and CDR2 from the germline V gene are KGHSH and LQKENI. Trimming took 0 bases from V and 3 from J; bases not matched to a gene: 1. CDR3 sequence reads: CASSPPGTGGYEQYF. CDR3 sequence (DNA): TGTGCCAGCTCACCACCCGGGACAGGGGGCTACGAGCAGTACTTC.

A remark on this clone: This may be a read error: a much more frequent sequence differs by one nucleotide. The J gene is TRBJ2-7, the V gene TRBV7-2, with D unclear. This CDR3 region has 11 residues. Per the germline V gene, CDR1 is SGHTA and CDR2 is FQGNSA. Trimming took 5 bases from V and 2 from J, leaving 4 bases between them. CDR3 sequence: CASSRTYEQYF. DNA of the CDR3: TGTGCCAGCAGCCGCACCTACGAGCAGTACTTC.

V gene TRBV11-2 combines with J gene TRBJ2-7; 9 bases agree with TRBD1. Germline CDR1 is SGHAT and CDR2 is FQNNGV. V trimming: 3 bases; J trimming: 5 bases; junction bases outside the gene matches: 8. The CDR3 length is 15 residues. The CDR3 reads CASSFGTGWLDEQYF. For the CDR3, the DNA is TGTGCCAGCAGCTTTGGGACAGGGTGGTTAGACGAGCAGTACTTC.

The chain uses TRBV7-9 and TRBJ1-5, with 8 positions matching TRBD1. Unmatched junction bases numbered 12, after V lost 4 bases and J lost 4 bases. The CDR3 is made up of 17 amino acids. CDR1 and CDR2 from the germline V gene are SEHNR and FQNEAQ (reference sequence). Here the CDR3 DNA reads TGTGCCAGCAGCTCCACGACAGGGGCCCTTTTGAATCAGCCCCAGCATTTT. This codes for CASSSTTGALLNQPQHF.

The gene calls are TRBV5-4 and TRBJ1-1; possible D gene TRBD1, 6 bases. The CDR3 extends over 13 amino acids. Germline CDR1 is SGHNT and CDR2 is YYREEE (reference sequence). V lost 4 bases and J lost 9, with 16 bases in between. CDR3 DNA: TGTGCCAGCAGCCTACGTGGAAGGGGGAAAGCTTTCTTT. Protein sequence: CASSLRGRGKAFF.

The chain employs TRBV4-2 and TRBJ2-1; 8 nucleotides line up with TRBD2. The J segment lost 6 bases and the V segment lost 0 bases, leaving 7 bases of the junction unmatched. The CDR3 sequence is 16 residues long. Germline V gives CDR1 LGHNA, CDR2 YNFKEQ. The chain's CDR3 is CASSQDTGGASNEQFF. DNA of the CDR3: TGTGCCAGCAGCCAAGATACCGGGGGGGCGTCCAATGAGCAGTTCTTC.

V and J are TRBV9 and TRBJ2-3; 11 nucleotides align to TRBD2. This CDR3 region has 15 residues. With V trimmed by 3 bases and J by 4 bases, 4 bases remained unmatched. Germline CDR1 SGDLS, CDR2 YYNGEE. CDR3 in amino acids: CASSETSGVADTQYF. DNA of the CDR3: TGTGCCAGCAGCGAGACTAGCGGGGTGGCAGATACGCAGTATTTT.

This clone was found a few times. J is TRBJ2-1 and V is TRBV24-1, with 9 nucleotides matching TRBD2. The germline CDR1 and CDR2 sequences are KGHDR and SFDVKD. This CDR3 contains 16 residues. V lost 3 bases and J lost 10; bases outside the gene matches: 12. DNA of the CDR3: TGTGCCACCAGTGATCTGGGGACTAGCTCTCCCGGGGAGCAGTTCTTC. Translating it yields CATSDLGTSSPGEQFF.

In this sample, this clone turned up a few times. The rearrangement uses TRBV27 and TRBJ2-1, with a possible D match to TRBD1 (5 bases). This CDR3 comprises 14 residues. V was shortened by 5 bases and J by 5 bases, with 13 bases between the two germline ends. Germline V gene data show CDR1 as MNHEY and CDR2 as SMNVEV (reference sequence). The CDR3 protein is CASSPLDIDNEQFF. The CDR3 DNA is TGTGCCAGCAGTCCTTTGGACATTGACAATGAGCAGTTCTTC.